The 22 T cell receptor beta chains presented below share a single source sample, sequenced in a study of T cell repertoires in cytomegalovirus infection. MiXCR was run by TCRdb on the reads, yielding one entry per CDR3 protein. The table lists approximately 750,000 distinct CDR3 sequences, roughly 36% of them singletons. Sequenced: PBMCs. The receptors stem from a human donor in good health (CMV status not recorded). Some clones in this sample may be carry-over from other donors' samples.

This clonotype has only one observation. The genes are TRBV28 and TRBJ2-7; 7 nucleotides agree with TRBD2. The CDR3 length is 14 residues. V shed 4 bases, J shed 3 bases, and the junction held 6 bases outside the gene matches. Germline lookup yields CDR1 MDHEN and CDR2 SYDVKM. The CDR3 region is CASSWGGVSYEQYF. For the CDR3, the DNA is TGTGCCAGCAGTTGGGGAGGGGTAAGCTACGAGCAGTACTTC. The variable domain in full, with the rest retrieved from reference TRBV28 and TRBJ2-7, is DVKVTQSSRYLVKRTGEKVFLECVQDMDHENMFWYRQDPGLGLRLIYFSYDVKMKEKGDIPEGYSVSREKKERFSLILESASTNQTSMYLCASSWGGVSYEQYFGPGTRLTVT.

In its sample, this clonotype was seen a few times. V is TRBV20-1 and J is TRBJ2-7; a possible D gene is TRBD1 (6 bases). Trimming shortened V by 1 base and J by 4 bases, and 20 bases separated the two germline ends. The CDR3 extends over 16 amino acids. CDR1 and CDR2 (germline): DFQATT, SNEGSKA (reference sequence). The CDR3 spells CSARVAGTLFRYEQYF. The CDR3, as DNA: TGCAGTGCTAGAGTTGCCGGGACACTGTTTCGATACGAGCAGTACTTC.

V and J are TRBV5-1 and TRBJ2-7; possible D gene TRBD2, 6 bases. The CDR3 is made up of 15 amino acids. From germline, CDR1 is SGHRS and CDR2 YFSETQ. V shed 2 bases and J shed 3 bases, with 15 bases lying between them. Here the CDR3 reads CASSLLTGGGYEQYF. As DNA, the CDR3 is TGCGCCAGCAGCTTATTAACCGGGGGTGGCTACGAGCAGTACTTC.

V and J are TRBV7-3 and TRBJ1-6; TRBD1 agrees at 7 bases. The length of the CDR3 is 15 residues. Germline V CDR1 and CDR2: SGHTA, FQGTGA. With 6 bases clipped from V and 5 bases from J, the junction kept 7 bases outside the gene matches. The CDR3 loop reads CASRKQGINNSPLHF. CDR3 DNA: TGTGCCAGCAGGAAACAGGGGATAAATAATTCACCCCTCCACTTT.

This clonotype occurred a few times. The chain recombines TRBV5-1 with TRBJ2-5; possibly TRBD2 for D (5 bases). Germline CDR1 SGHRS, CDR2 YFSETQ. The CDR3 sequence is 14 residues long. Trimming pared 5 bases from V and 5 bases from J, leaving 16 bases between. The CDR3 sequence: CASRALRDVETQYF. For the CDR3, the DNA is TGCGCCAGCAGGGCACTACGGGATGTGGAGACCCAGTACTTC.

V is TRBV6-5 and J is TRBJ2-1; 7 nucleotides agree with TRBD2. V lost 0 bases and J lost 6; bases outside the gene matches: 8. The CDR3 has 16 amino acids. The germline V gene has CDR1 MNHEY and CDR2 SVGAGI. The CDR3 sequence is CASSYSRLAAGNEQFF. The CDR3 DNA reads as TGTGCCAGCAGTTACTCCCGACTAGCCGCAGGCAATGAGCAGTTCTTC.

This clonotype came up a few times. This chain joins TRBV4-1 and TRBJ1-3; D unresolved. The CDR3 covers 16 residues. Trimming shortened V by 1 base and J by 1 base, and 11 bases separated the two germline ends. CDR1 and CDR2 from the germline V gene are MGHRA and YSYEKL. The CDR3 DNA is TGCGCCAGCAGCCAAGTTCCGGAACTTTCTGGAAACACCATATATTTT. This gives the protein CASSQVPELSGNTIYF.

This clonotype was observed a handful of times. The V call is TRBV24-1, the J call TRBJ1-5; the match to TRBD1 covers 7 bases. Trimming at V came to 1 base and at J to 4 bases, leaving 9 bases not matched to a gene. The germline V gene has CDR1 KGHDR and CDR2 SFDVKD. The CDR3 is 17 residues long. The CDR3 region has the DNA TGTGCCACCAGTGATTTAGCCGGGACAGTAAAAAATCAGCCCCAGCATTTT. This codes for CATSDLAGTVKNQPQHF.

The chain recombines TRBV12-3 or TRBV12-4 with TRBJ2-2, with TRBD2 matching over 7 bases. With V trimmed by 10 bases and J by 3 bases, 17 bases remained unmatched. The CDR3 extends over 17 amino acids. The CDR3 spells CATHSGGGIVDTGELFF. The DNA for the CDR3 is TGTGCCACCCACAGTGGGGGGGGAATTGTCGACACCGGGGAGCTGTTTTTT.

For this clonotype: This likely comes from a read error, as the CDR3 has no conserved phenylalanine or tryptophan at its end. The DNA is omitted, as the CDR3 cannot be located on it reliably, and the CDR3 follows TCRdb's listing. V is TRBV28 and J is TRBJ2-7; the table gives TRBD2 as D, unverified against the DNA. The CDR3 is 12 residues long, counting both termini. Germline-derived CDR1 and CDR2 are MDHEN and SYDVKM. The CDR3 reads CASSLVGAALYL.

J is TRBJ2-5 and V is TRBV28, with 7 nucleotides matching TRBD2. CDR3 size: 18 residues. The trim removed 6 bases at V and 7 bases at J, leaving 23 bases unmatched. The germline V gene encodes CDR1 MDHEN and CDR2 SYDVKM. CDR3 sequence (DNA): TGTGCCAGCAGCACCTCCGGCGAGAGGGAGGGCCCTCGGGGGACCCAGTACTTC. Amino acid sequence: CASSTSGEREGPRGTQYF.

The rearrangement links TRBV4-2 to TRBJ1-1; perhaps TRBD1 as D (6 bases). CDR1 is LGHNA and CDR2 is YNFKEQ in the germline V gene. V was pared by 0 bases and J by 6 bases, with 11 bases between. This CDR3 spans 14 amino acids. The CDR3, as DNA: TGTGCCAGCAGCCAAGAACGGACAGCGCCTGAAGCTTTCTTT. This sequence encodes CASSQERTAPEAFF.

A remark on this clonotype: An end of the junction does not agree with germline; a read error may underlie this. The V and J genes are TRBV28 and TRBJ2-6; a possible D gene is TRBD1 (5 bases). Per germline, CDR1 MDHEN and CDR2 SYDVKM. CDR3 length: 16 amino acids. The CDR3 here is CASARDFNSGANILTF. The CDR3, as DNA: TGTGCCAGTGCCAGAGACTTTAACTCTGGGGCCAACATCCTGACTTTC.

This clonotype was counted a few times. The CDR3 here is CSVVFSGKTDTQYF. The CDR3 DNA reads as TGCAGCGTTGTCTTTTCGGGGAAAACAGATACGCAGTATTTT. The chain recombines TRBV29-1 with TRBJ2-3, with a weak D call TRBD2 (5 bases). Germline CDR1 reads SQVTM; CDR2 reads ANQGSEA. V lost 4 bases, J lost 3 bases, and 14 bases lay in between. The CDR3 loop spans 14 amino acids.

This clonotype came up a few times. This chain uses TRBV7-2 with TRBJ1-2; TRBD1 agrees at 10 bases. CDR1 is SGHTA and CDR2 is FQGNSA in the germline V gene. V gave up 5 bases and J gave up 7 bases; unmatched junction bases: 7. This CDR3 has 14 residues. CDR3 nucleotides: TGTGCCAGCAGCCAGAGACAGGGGGCGCTTGGCTACACCTTC. This encodes CASSQRQGALGYTF.

This clonotype was seen more than once but under ten times. The chain links TRBV28 to TRBJ1-6; D unclear. Trimming took off 5 bases at V and 0 bases at J, with 11 bases between the two ends. CDR3 size: 16 residues. From germline, CDR1 is MDHEN and CDR2 SYDVKM. The CDR3: CASSTPTSSYNSPLHF. For the CDR3, the DNA is TGTGCCAGCAGTACCCCTACGAGCTCCTATAATTCACCCCTCCACTTT.

The V gene is TRBV12-3 or TRBV12-4, the J gene TRBJ1-1, with D unclear. Trimming pared 1 base from V and 9 bases from J, leaving 18 bases between. The CDR3 is made up of 15 amino acids. The CDR3 DNA reads as TGTGCCAGCAGTTTAGGAACTTTCCCAGCCTGGAAAGCTTTCTTT. Protein sequence: CASSLGTFPAWKAFF.

This chain links TRBV2 with TRBJ1-1; no reliable D call. This CDR3 contains 16 residues. Trimming left V 5 bases short and J 5 bases short, with 21 bases between. Germline-derived CDR1 and CDR2 are SNHLY and FYNNEI. In DNA form, the CDR3 reads TGTGCCAGCAGTTTCCGGGATCCGGGGTTATTTACTGAAGCTTTCTTT. The encoded protein is CASSFRDPGLFTEAFF.

The chain has TRBV2 and TRBJ2-3, with 8 positions matching TRBD1. Germline-derived CDR1 and CDR2 are SNHLY and FYNNEI. CDR3 length: 15 residues. V shed 4 bases and J 1 base; nucleotides not matched to a gene: 4. The CDR3, as DNA: TGTGCCAGCAGTGTTCAGGACAGGGGCACAGATACGCAGTATTTT. Its translation: CASSVQDRGTDTQYF.

The chain carries TRBV12-3 or TRBV12-4 and TRBJ1-6; D is unresolved. The CDR3 runs 14 residues. Trimming took off 4 bases at V and 7 bases at J, with 11 bases between the two ends. The DNA for the CDR3 is TGTGCCAGCAGTTCCGACGGAGGGAATTCACCCCTCCACTTT. As protein: CASSSDGGNSPLHF.

V and J are TRBV7-3 and TRBJ2-1; TRBD1 aligns across 10 bases. V lost 2 bases to trimming and J lost 7 bases; unmatched junction nucleotides: 11. Per germline, CDR1 SGHTA and CDR2 FQGTGA. CDR3 length equals 17 residues. The CDR3 DNA sequence: TGTGCCAGCAGCTTATCGGGGGGGACAGGGGCCGGGAATGAGCAGTTCTTC. It encodes CASSLSGGTGAGNEQFF.

V gene TRBV28 combines with J gene TRBJ1-5; D gene unclear. Germline lookup yields CDR1 MDHEN and CDR2 SYDVKM. V was cut by 6 bases and J by 1 base, with 10 bases left in between. The CDR3 extends over 14 amino acids. In DNA form, the CDR3 reads TGTGCCAGCAGCTTGTGGATGAGCAATCAGCCCCAGCATTTT. Translation: CASSLWMSNQPQHF.